This T cell receptor (beta chain) originates from a study of beta chain features in type 1 diabetes. Study details: The samples had roughly 110,000,000 sorted cells examined in all.

The ends lost 4 bases at V and 7 bases at J; junction bases unmatched: 4. This CDR3 comprises 14 residues. The germline gives CDR1 SGHNT, CDR2 YYREEE (reference sequence). The sample holds a few counts of this clone. Expressed TCRB transcripts were sequenced because the isolated RNA had all been reverse transcribed beforehand. Sequenced by immunoSEQ multiplex PCR; TCRdb stores in-frame clones only, minus some. Of fewer than 350,000 clones listed, about 19% are singletons. The V call is TRBV5-4, the J call TRBJ2-1; 11 bases agree with TRBD1. Sequencing was carried out using naive CD4+ T cells from blood. The sequence derives from a woman younger than 30 in good health. CDR3 region: CASSHWDRGNEQFF. Here the CDR3 DNA reads TGTGCCAGCAGCCATTGGGACAGGGGGAATGAGCAGTTCTTC.